This record covers a single TCR beta chain. Some clones are missing from TCRdb's copy, which holds only in-frame ones; the method was immunoSEQ multiplex PCR. The table shows 300,000 to 350,000 clones, with roughly 90% occurring only once. This specimen belongs to a study of blood T cell repertoires in COVID-19. Study summary: T cells, B-cell-depleted T cells, or PBMCs supplied cDNA or gDNA.

Recovered participants had two consecutive negative NP/OP PCR tests, healthcare professional clearance, or symptom resolution. The sequencing sample was made of PBMCs or T cells enriched from blood (not recorded which). The origin of this receptor is a woman in her 30s who had recovered from COVID-19.

The CDR3 region has the DNA TGTGCCAGCAGCCTCGACAGGGGGCATGAAAAACTGTTTTTT. Its protein is CASSLDRGHEKLFF. This chain uses TRBV11-2 with TRBJ1-4; 10 bases fit TRBD1. The germline V gene encodes CDR1 SGHAT and CDR2 FQNNGV. The V gene end was trimmed by 5 bases and the J gene end by 6 bases; junction bases not matched to a gene: 3. There are 14 residues in the CDR3.